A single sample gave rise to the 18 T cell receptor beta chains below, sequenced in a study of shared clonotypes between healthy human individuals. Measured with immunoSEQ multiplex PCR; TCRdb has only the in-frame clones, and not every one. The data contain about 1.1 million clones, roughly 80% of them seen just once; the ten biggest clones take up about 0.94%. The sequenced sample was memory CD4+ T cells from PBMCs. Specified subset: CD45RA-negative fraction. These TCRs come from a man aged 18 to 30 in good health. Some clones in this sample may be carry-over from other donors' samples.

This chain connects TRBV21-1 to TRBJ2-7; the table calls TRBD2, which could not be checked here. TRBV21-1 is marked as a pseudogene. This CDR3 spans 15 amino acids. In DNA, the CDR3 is TGTGCCAGCAGCAACCGGGGAGACATGCGCTACGAGCAGTACTTC. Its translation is CASSNRGDMRYEQYF.

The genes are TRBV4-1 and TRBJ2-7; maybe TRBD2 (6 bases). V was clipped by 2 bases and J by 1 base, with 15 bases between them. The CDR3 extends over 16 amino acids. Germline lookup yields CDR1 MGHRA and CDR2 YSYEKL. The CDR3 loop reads CASSQSERAVSYEQYF. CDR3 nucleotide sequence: TGCGCCAGCAGCCAATCGGAGCGGGCGGTGTCCTACGAGCAGTACTTC.

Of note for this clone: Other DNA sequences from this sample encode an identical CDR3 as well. CDR3 nucleotide sequence: TGCGCCAGCAGTGCCGGGACAGGGGGCTACGAGCAGTACTTC. Its protein product is CASSAGTGGYEQYF. This chain connects TRBV10-1 to TRBJ2-7, with 11 bases matching TRBD1. With V trimmed by 4 bases and J by 3 bases, 2 bases remained unmatched. This CDR3 is built from 14 residues. Per the germline V gene, CDR1 is WNHNN and CDR2 is SYGVQD (reference sequence).

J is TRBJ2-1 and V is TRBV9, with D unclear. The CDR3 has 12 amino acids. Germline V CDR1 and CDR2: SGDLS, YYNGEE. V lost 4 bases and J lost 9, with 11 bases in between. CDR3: CASSSPGREQFF. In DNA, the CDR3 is TGTGCCAGCAGCTCCCCTGGCCGTGAGCAGTTCTTC.

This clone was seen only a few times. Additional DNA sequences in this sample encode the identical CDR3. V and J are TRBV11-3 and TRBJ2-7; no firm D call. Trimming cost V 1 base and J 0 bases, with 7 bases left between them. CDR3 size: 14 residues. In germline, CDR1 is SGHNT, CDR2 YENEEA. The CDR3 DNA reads TGTGCCAGCAGCTTAGGCCTGTCCTCCTACGAGCAGTACTTC. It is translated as CASSLGLSSYEQYF. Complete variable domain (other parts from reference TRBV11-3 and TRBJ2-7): EAGVVQSPRYKIIEKKQPVAFWCNPISGHNTLYWYLQNLGQGPELLIRYENEEAVDDSQLPKDRFSAERLKGVDSTLKIQPAELGDSAVYLCASSLGLSSYEQYFGPGTRLTVT.

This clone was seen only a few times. CDR3 residues: CASSPGNYGYTF. The CDR3 nucleotides read TGTGCCAGCTCACCAGGGAACTATGGCTACACCTTC. The chain employs TRBV18 and TRBJ1-2; D remains ambiguous. The V gene's germline CDR1 is KGHSH and CDR2 LQKENI. The V end lost 2 bases, the J end lost 2 bases, and 3 bases lay between the germline ends. The CDR3 consists of 12 residues.

The chain's CDR3 is CAWSVLMRAGGSGRYGYTF. The CDR3 bases are TGTGCCTGGAGTGTACTAATGAGGGCAGGGGGTAGCGGGAGGTATGGCTACACCTTC. This chain connects TRBV30 to TRBJ1-2; 7 nucleotides line up with TRBD1. The germline gives CDR1 GTSNPN, CDR2 SVGIG (reference sequence). This CDR3 comprises 19 residues. The V gene end was trimmed by 0 bases and the J gene end by 5 bases; junction bases not matched to a gene: 21. Drawing the rest from reference TRBV30 and TRBJ1-2, the complete variable domain is SQTIHQWPATLVQPVGSPLSLECTVEGTSNPNLYWYRQAAGRGLQLLFYSVGIGQISSEVPQNLSASRPQDRQFILSSKKLLLSDSGFYLCAWSVLMRAGGSGRYGYTFGSGTRLTVV.

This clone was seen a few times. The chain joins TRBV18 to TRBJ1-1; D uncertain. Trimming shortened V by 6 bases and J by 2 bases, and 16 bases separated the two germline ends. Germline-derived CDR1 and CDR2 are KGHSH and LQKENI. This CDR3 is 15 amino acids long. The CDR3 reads CASSPGRTKNTEAFF. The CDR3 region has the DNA TGTGCCAGCTCCCCAGGAAGGACTAAAAACACTGAAGCTTTCTTT. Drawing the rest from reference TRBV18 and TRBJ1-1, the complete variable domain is NAGVMQNPRHLVRRRGQEARLRCSPMKGHSHVYWYRQLPEEGLKFMVYLQKENIIDESGMPKERFSAEFPKEGPSILRIQQVVRGDSAAYFCASSPGRTKNTEAFFGQGTRLTVV.

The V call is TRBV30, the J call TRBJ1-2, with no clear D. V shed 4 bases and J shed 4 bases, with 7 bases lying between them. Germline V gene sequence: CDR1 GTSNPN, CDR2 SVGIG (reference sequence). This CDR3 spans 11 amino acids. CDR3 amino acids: CAWKRGYGYTF. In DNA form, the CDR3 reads TGTGCCTGGAAACGGGGCTATGGCTACACCTTC.

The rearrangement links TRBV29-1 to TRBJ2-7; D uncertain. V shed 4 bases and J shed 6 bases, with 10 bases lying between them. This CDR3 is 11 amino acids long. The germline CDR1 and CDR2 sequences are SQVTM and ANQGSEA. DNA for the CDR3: TGCAGCGTTGCAAGGCGCAGCGAGCAGTACTTC. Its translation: CSVARRSEQYF.

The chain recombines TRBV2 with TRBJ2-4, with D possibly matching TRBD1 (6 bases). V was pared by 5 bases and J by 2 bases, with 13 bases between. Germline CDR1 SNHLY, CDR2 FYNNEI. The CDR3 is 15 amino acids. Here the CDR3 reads CASSRGSETKNIQYF. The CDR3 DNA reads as TGTGCCAGCAGTAGGGGGAGCGAGACCAAAAACATTCAGTACTTC. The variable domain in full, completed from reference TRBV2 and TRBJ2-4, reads EPEVTQTPSHQVTQMGQEVILRCVPISNHLYFYWYRQILGQKVEFLVSFYNNEISEKSEIFDDQFSVERPDGSNFTLKIRSTKLEDSAMYFCASSRGSETKNIQYFGAGTRLSVL.

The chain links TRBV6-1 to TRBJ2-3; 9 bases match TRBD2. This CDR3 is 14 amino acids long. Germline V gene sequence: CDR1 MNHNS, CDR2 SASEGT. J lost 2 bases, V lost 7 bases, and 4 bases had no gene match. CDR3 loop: CASTAGGYTDTQYF. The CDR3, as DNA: TGTGCCAGCACTGCGGGAGGGTACACAGATACGCAGTATTTT.

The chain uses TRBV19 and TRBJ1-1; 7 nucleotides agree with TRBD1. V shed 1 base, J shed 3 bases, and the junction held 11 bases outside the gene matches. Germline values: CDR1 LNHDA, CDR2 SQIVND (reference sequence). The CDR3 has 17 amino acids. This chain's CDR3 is CASSIANLQGFDTEAFF. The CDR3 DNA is TGTGCCAGTAGTATAGCAAACTTACAGGGGTTTGACACTGAAGCTTTCTTT.

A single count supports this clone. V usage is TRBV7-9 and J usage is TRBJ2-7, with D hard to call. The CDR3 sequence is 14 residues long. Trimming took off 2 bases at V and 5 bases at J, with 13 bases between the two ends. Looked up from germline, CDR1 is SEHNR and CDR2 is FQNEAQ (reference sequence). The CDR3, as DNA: TGTGCCAGCAGCTTAACGCAAAATAGGAACGAGCAGTACTTC. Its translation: CASSLTQNRNEQYF.

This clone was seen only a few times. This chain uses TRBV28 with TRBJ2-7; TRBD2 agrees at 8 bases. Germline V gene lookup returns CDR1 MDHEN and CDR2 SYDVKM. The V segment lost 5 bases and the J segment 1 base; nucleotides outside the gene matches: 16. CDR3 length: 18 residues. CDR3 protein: CASSPPYLAGGRSYEQYF. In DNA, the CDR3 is TGTGCCAGCAGTCCCCCCTACTTGGCGGGAGGCCGATCCTACGAGCAGTACTTC.

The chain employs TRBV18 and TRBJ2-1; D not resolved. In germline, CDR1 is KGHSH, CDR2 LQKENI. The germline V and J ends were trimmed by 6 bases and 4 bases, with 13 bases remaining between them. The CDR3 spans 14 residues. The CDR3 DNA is TGTGCCAGCTCCTTGGGCAACAATTACAATGAGCAGTTCTTC. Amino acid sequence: CASSLGNNYNEQFF.

CDR3 DNA: TGTGCCAGTAGTATTAGGCGGACCACTGAAGCTTTCTTT. The encoded protein is CASSIRRTTEAFF. This chain uses TRBV19 with TRBJ1-1; D is unresolved. The length of the CDR3 is 13 residues. V lost 3 bases, J lost 4 bases, and 9 bases lay in between. Germline CDR1 is LNHDA and CDR2 is SQIVND (reference sequence).

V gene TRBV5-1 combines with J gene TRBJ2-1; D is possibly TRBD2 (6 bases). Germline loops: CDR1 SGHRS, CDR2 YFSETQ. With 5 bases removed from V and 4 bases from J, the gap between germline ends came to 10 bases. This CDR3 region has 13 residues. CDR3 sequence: CASRVAGYNEQFF. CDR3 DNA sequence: TGCGCCAGCAGGGTTGCGGGGTACAATGAGCAGTTCTTC.